This T cell receptor beta chain stems from a study of beta chain features in type 1 diabetes. cDNA synthesis used the whole RNA isolate, giving expressed TCRB sequences. Sequencing was performed with immunoSEQ multiplex PCR; in TCRdb, only in-frame clones are kept and a portion is missing. The sample yields 400,000 to 450,000 clones, around 13% seen once. The CDR3 has 15 amino acids. Germline CDR1 reads SGDLS; CDR2 reads YYNGEE. Trimming stripped 3 bases from V and 3 bases from J, with 14 bases between. In the case of this clone: Its specificity is not known.

Study observations and caveats: When Type 1 diabetes patients were examined, their TCRB CDR3s proved moderately but significantly shorter in all four CD4+ subsets. Resolution of whether HLA type affects TCRB rearrangement was not achieved here.

The chain links TRBV9 to TRBJ2-3; either TRBD1 or TRBD2 may fit D (5 bases each). What was sequenced was naive CD4+ T cells from blood. This TCR came from a man aged 30 to 45 in good health. The CDR3 DNA is TGTGCCAGCAGCGAGAGGGGAATGCGGACAGATACGCAGTATTTT. It is translated as CASSERGMRTDTQYF.